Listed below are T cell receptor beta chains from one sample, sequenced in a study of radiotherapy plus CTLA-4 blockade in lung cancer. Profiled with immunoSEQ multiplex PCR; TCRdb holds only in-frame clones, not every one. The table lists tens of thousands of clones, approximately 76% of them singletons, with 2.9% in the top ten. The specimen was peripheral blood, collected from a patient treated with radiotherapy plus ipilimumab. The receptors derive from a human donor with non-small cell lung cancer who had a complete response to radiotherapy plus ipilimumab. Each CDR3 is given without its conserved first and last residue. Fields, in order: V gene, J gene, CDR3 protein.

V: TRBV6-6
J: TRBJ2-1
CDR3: ASSLRGLAGGEQF

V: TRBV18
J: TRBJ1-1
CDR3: ASSPPTPRLGNTEAF

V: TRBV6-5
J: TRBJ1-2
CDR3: ASSYTGNYGYT

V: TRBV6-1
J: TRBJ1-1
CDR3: ASRDRENTEAF

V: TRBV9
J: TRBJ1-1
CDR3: ASSVAYGSGDEAF

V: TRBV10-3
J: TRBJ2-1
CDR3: AISGGLAGGNNEQF

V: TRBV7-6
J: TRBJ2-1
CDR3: ASSLVVGGRDNEQF

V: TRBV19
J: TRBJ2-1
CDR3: ASSSEGVAKYNEQF

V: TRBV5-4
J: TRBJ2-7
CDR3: ASSLELSSEQY

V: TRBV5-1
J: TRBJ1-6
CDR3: ASSLGQKNSPLH

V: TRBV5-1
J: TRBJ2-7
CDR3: ASSFTGVHEQY

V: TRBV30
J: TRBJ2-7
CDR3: AWSQLVPRYEQY

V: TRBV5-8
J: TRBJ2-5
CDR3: ASSITGTSGRGQETQY

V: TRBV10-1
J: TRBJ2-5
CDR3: ASSESADLGQGTQY

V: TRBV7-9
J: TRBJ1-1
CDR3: ASSSEVNTEAF

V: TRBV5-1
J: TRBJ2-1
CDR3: ASSLVPSGNEQF

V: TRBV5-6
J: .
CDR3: ASSLVGQGYEQY

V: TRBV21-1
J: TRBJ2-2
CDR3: ASSTKDRRNADTGELF

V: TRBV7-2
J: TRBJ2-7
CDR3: ASSLASAASYEQY

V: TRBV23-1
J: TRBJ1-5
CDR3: ASSQRTETSNQPQH

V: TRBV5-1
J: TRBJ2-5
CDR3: ASSLEQQLSGEQY

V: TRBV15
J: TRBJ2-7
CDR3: ATSRDSQGGRTYEQY

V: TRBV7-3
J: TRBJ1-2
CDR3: ASSPTGGLSGYT

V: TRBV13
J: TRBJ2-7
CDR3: ASSGLYEQY

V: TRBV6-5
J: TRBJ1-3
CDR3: ASSYFRGSGNTIY

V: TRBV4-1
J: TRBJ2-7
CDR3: ASSQDPGGRGYEQY